This entry lists 26 T cell receptor beta chains sequenced from one sample in a study of T cell responses to AZD1222 COVID-19 vaccine. Libraries were prepared by immunoSEQ multiplex PCR; TCRdb keeps only in-frame clonotypes and omits some of them. The sample has about 150,000 clones, under 95% seen once. The sequenced sample was peripheral blood, obtained on day 0 of AZD1222 vaccination. These receptors were obtained from an adult in good health.

This chain uses TRBV19 with TRBJ2-5; 12 nucleotides agree with TRBD2. V lost 4 bases and J lost 5; bases outside the gene matches: 5. Germline lookup yields CDR1 LNHDA and CDR2 SQIVND (reference sequence). CDR3 size: 15 residues. CDR3 amino acids: CASSKTSGGRETQYF. The CDR3 DNA reads TGTGCCAGTAGTAAGACTAGCGGGGGCCGGGAGACCCAGTACTTC.

The genes are TRBV7-9 and TRBJ2-5; no firm D call. The CDR3 covers 12 residues. V lost 1 base to trimming and J lost 5 bases, with 5 bases between them. Germline V gene data show CDR1 as SEHNR and CDR2 as FQNEAQ (reference sequence). In DNA, the CDR3 is TGTGCCAGCAGCTTAGAATATGAGACCCAGTACTTC. Translation: CASSLEYETQYF.

The chain has TRBV5-1 and TRBJ1-2, with TRBD1 as a possible D gene (5 bases). Germline V gene lookup returns CDR1 SGHRS and CDR2 YFSETQ. The CDR3 covers 13 residues. V lost 4 bases to trimming and J lost 1 base, with 8 bases between them. CDR3 DNA sequence: TGCGCCAGCAGCCTAGGGGTTAACTATGGCTACACCTTC. Protein: CASSLGVNYGYTF.

The chain couples TRBV11-3 to TRBJ2-2; D unclear. V shed 3 bases and J shed 7 bases, with 3 bases lying between them. The germline V gene has CDR1 SGHNT and CDR2 YENEEA. CDR3 size: 11 residues. CDR3 DNA sequence: TGTGCCAGCAGCTTGGTCGGGGAGCTGTTTTTT. It yields the protein CASSLVGELFF.

V is TRBV9 and J is TRBJ2-2; 9 bases map to TRBD1. Germline loops: CDR1 SGDLS, CDR2 YYNGEE. This CDR3 has 15 amino acids. V lost 3 bases to trimming and J lost 6 bases; unmatched junction nucleotides: 6. In DNA, the CDR3 is TGTGCCAGCAGCGCACAGGGGGCCCTGGCCGGGGAGCTGTTTTTT. Encoded protein: CASSAQGALAGELFF.

The rearrangement uses TRBV28 and TRBJ2-3; 10 bases agree with TRBD1. The germline V gene encodes CDR1 MDHEN and CDR2 SYDVKM. This CDR3 is built from 14 residues. The V and J ends lost 5 bases and 8 bases, in that order; junction bases with no gene match: 7. In DNA, the CDR3 is TGTGCCAGCAGTCTGACAGGGGGCGCGTCTACGCAGTATTTT. Translation gives CASSLTGGASTQYF.

The V call is TRBV11-3, the J call TRBJ1-1, with D possibly TRBD1 on 5 matching bases. V was trimmed by 6 bases and J by 2 bases, leaving 16 bases between them. This CDR3 is 15 amino acids long. The germline V gene encodes CDR1 SGHNT and CDR2 YENEEA. The CDR3 sequence is CASSRTGGVNTEAFF. DNA for the CDR3: TGTGCCAGCAGTAGAACCGGGGGAGTTAACACTGAAGCTTTCTTT.

This clone has only a few counts. The V gene is TRBV5-1, the J gene TRBJ1-2; D remains ambiguous. Trimming shortened V by 0 bases and J by 0 bases, and 9 bases separated the two germline ends. The CDR3 is made up of 15 amino acids. Germline lookup yields CDR1 SGHRS and CDR2 YFSETQ. The CDR3: CASSLEAFPNYGYTF. DNA for the CDR3: TGCGCCAGCAGCTTGGAGGCCTTCCCTAACTATGGCTACACCTTC.

The rearrangement uses TRBV28 and TRBJ1-1; D might be TRBD1 (6 bases). This CDR3 has 14 amino acids. Germline V gene sequence: CDR1 MDHEN, CDR2 SYDVKM. Trimming stripped 7 bases from V and 2 bases from J, with 14 bases between. The CDR3 region is CASIKGGSNTEAFF. As DNA, the CDR3 is TGTGCCAGCATTAAAGGGGGTTCCAACACTGAAGCTTTCTTT.

This chain uses TRBV18 with TRBJ1-5, with D perhaps TRBD1 (5 bases). V dropped 3 bases and J dropped 7 bases, with 10 bases sitting between them. Germline values: CDR1 KGHSH, CDR2 LQKENI. The CDR3 length is 13 residues. The CDR3 loop is CASSPDSSQPQHF. The CDR3 bases are TGTGCCAGCTCACCCGACAGTTCCCAGCCCCAGCATTTT.

The V and J genes are TRBV5-5 and TRBJ1-1; D unclear. The V gene's germline CDR1 is SGHKS and CDR2 YYEKEE (reference sequence). This CDR3 has 12 residues. Trimming took off 0 bases at V and 4 bases at J, with 4 bases between the two ends. The CDR3 sequence: CASSLAATEAFF. The CDR3 region has the DNA TGTGCCAGCAGCTTGGCTGCCACTGAAGCTTTCTTT.

There are many counts of this clone. The V and J genes are TRBV2 and TRBJ1-5; D uncertain. The CDR3 runs to 13 residues. CDR1 and CDR2 from the germline V gene are SNHLY and FYNNEI. V gave up 5 bases and J gave up 7 bases, with 12 bases separating them. CDR3 in DNA: TGTGCCAGCAGTCAACAATTGGAACAGCCCCAGCATTTT. It yields the protein CASSQQLEQPQHF.

This sequence joins TRBV5-1 and TRBJ2-3, with TRBD1 matching 9 bases. The V and J ends lost 4 bases and 4 bases, in that order; junction bases with no gene match: 7. Looked up from germline, CDR1 is SGHRS and CDR2 is YFSETQ. This CDR3 region has 15 residues. CDR3 amino acids: CASSRGQGVADTQYF. The CDR3, as DNA: TGCGCCAGCAGCAGGGGACAGGGAGTTGCAGATACGCAGTATTTT.

This chain links TRBV29-1 with TRBJ2-1, with D possibly matching TRBD2 (6 bases). The CDR3 length is 13 residues. V dropped 7 bases and J dropped 2 bases, with 12 bases sitting between them. Germline V CDR1 and CDR2: SQVTM, ANQGSEA. The CDR3 bases are TGCAGCGGGACGGGAGTGCCCTACAATGAGCAGTTCTTC. The encoded protein is CSGTGVPYNEQFF.

The rearrangement joins TRBV21-1 to TRBJ1-2. TRBV21-1 is recorded as a pseudogene. The CDR3 runs to 16 residues. In DNA, the CDR3 is TGTGCCAGCAGCAAAGTAAGCGGGAATGGGGGCTATGGCTACACCTTC. It yields the protein CASSKVSGNGGYGYTF.

This clone was counted a few times. An end of the junction does not agree with germline; a read error may underlie this. The V gene is TRBV2, the J gene TRBJ2-7; possibly TRBD1 for D (5 bases). The CDR3 is made up of 15 amino acids. Germline CDR1 reads SNHLY; CDR2 reads FYNNEI. This chain's CDR3 is CASREGVGVSYEQYF. The CDR3 bases are TGTGCCAGCAGGGAAGGGGTAGGGGTGTCCTACGAGCAGTACTTC.

In its sample, this clone was seen once. The gene calls are TRBV9 and TRBJ1-2, with 7 bases identical to TRBD1. Per the germline V gene, CDR1 is SGDLS and CDR2 is YYNGEE. CDR3 length: 15 amino acids. J lost 4 bases, V lost 0 bases, and 6 bases had no gene match. Here the CDR3 DNA reads TGTGCCAGCAGCGTAGGGACAGGCGGGAGCTATGGCTACACCTTC. It yields the protein CASSVGTGGSYGYTF.

The chain couples TRBV4-2 to TRBJ2-1, with 10 bases aligning to TRBD2. Germline CDR1 and CDR2: LGHNA and YNFKEQ. The CDR3 is 17 residues long. Trimming at V came to 2 bases and at J to 6 bases, leaving 10 bases not matched to a gene. In DNA, the CDR3 is TGTGCCAGCAGCCAATACGGACTAGCGGAGGGGGGCAATGAGCAGTTCTTC. Protein product: CASSQYGLAEGGNEQFF.

CDR3 coding DNA: TGTGCCAGCTCACCGATGGGACCGACCAATTCACCCCTCCACTTT. Amino acids: CASSPMGPTNSPLHF. This rearrangement joins TRBV18 to TRBJ1-6, with D perhaps matching TRBD1 (5 bases). The V gene lost 3 bases and the J gene lost 7 bases, with 13 bases spanning the gap. CDR3 length: 15 residues. Germline lookup yields CDR1 KGHSH and CDR2 LQKENI.

The V gene is TRBV28, the J gene TRBJ1-5, with 8 bases that match TRBD1. This CDR3 comprises 14 residues. In germline, CDR1 is MDHEN, CDR2 SYDVKM. J was trimmed by 7 bases and V by 2 bases; bases with no gene match: 4. CDR3 protein: CASSLAGGSQPQHF. In DNA, the CDR3 is TGTGCCAGCAGTTTAGCAGGGGGCAGCCAGCCCCAGCATTTT.

This sequence joins TRBV9 and TRBJ2-2; perhaps TRBD2 as D (6 bases). This CDR3 has 16 residues. The V end lost 4 bases, the J end lost 4 bases, and 17 bases lay between the germline ends. CDR1 is SGDLS and CDR2 is YYNGEE in the germline V gene. The CDR3 region has the DNA TGTGCCAGCAGCACCCGAGGGGCGGGGAGCACCGGGGAGCTGTTTTTT. Translating gives CASSTRGAGSTGELFF.

The rearrangement uses TRBV27 and TRBJ2-1; 11 nucleotides line up with TRBD1. The CDR3 sequence is 15 residues long. The V segment lost 6 bases and the J segment 7 bases; nucleotides outside the gene matches: 8. Looked up from germline, CDR1 is MNHEY and CDR2 is SMNVEV (reference sequence). CDR3 in amino acids: CASRPSGQGGNEQFF. CDR3 in DNA: TGTGCCAGCAGACCCTCGGGACAGGGGGGGAATGAGCAGTTCTTC.

In this sample, this clone turned up once. The rearrangement uses TRBV19 and TRBJ1-1; D is possibly TRBD1 (6 bases). The CDR3 has 13 residues. Trimming cost V 9 bases and J 0 bases, with 11 bases left between them. Germline assignment: CDR1 LNHDA and CDR2 SQIVND (reference sequence). CDR3 sequence (DNA): TGTGCCAGGAGCGAGGGGGTGAACACTGAAGCTTTCTTT. It yields the protein CARSEGVNTEAFF.

The V gene is TRBV5-1, the J gene TRBJ1-3; D gene ambiguous. Germline assignment: CDR1 SGHRS and CDR2 YFSETQ. V lost 0 bases and J 0 bases, leaving 4 bases between the germline ends. The CDR3 is made up of 14 amino acids. This CDR3 reads CASSLDSSGNTIYF. As DNA, the CDR3 is TGCGCCAGCAGCTTGGACAGCTCTGGAAACACCATATATTTT.

This clone was counted a single time. The chain uses TRBV3-1 (or the pseudogene TRBV3-2) and TRBJ1-5; no firm D call. Trimming left V 4 bases short and J 0 bases short, with 10 bases between. This CDR3 spans 15 amino acids. Germline assignment: CDR1 LGHDT and CDR2 YNNKEL (reference sequence). Written as DNA, the CDR3 is TGTGCCAGCAGCCGCAACAGAGCTAGCAATCAGCCCCAGCATTTT. This sequence encodes CASSRNRASNQPQHF.

The CDR3: CASSESYRSEQYF. CDR3 in DNA: TGCGCCAGCAGTGAGTCGTATAGGAGCGAGCAGTACTTC. The rearrangement uses TRBV10-2 and TRBJ2-7; D not certain. There are 13 residues in the CDR3. In germline, CDR1 is WSHSY, CDR2 SAAADI. V lost 0 bases and J lost 6, with 9 bases in between.